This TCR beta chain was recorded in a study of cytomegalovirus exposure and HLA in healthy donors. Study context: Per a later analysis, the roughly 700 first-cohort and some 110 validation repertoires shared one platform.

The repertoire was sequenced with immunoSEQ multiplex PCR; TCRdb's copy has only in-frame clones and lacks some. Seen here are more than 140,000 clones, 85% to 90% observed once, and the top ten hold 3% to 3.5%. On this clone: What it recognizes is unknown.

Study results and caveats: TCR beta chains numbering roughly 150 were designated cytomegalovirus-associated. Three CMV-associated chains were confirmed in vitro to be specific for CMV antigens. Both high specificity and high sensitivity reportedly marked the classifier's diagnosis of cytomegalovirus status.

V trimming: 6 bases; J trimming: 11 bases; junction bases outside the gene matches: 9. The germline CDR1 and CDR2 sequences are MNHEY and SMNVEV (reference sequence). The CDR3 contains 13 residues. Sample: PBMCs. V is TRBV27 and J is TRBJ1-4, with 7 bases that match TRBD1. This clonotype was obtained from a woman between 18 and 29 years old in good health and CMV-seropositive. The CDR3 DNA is TGTGCCAGCAGCCCATTCGACAGGGAGAAACTGTTTTTT. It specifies CASSPFDREKLFF.